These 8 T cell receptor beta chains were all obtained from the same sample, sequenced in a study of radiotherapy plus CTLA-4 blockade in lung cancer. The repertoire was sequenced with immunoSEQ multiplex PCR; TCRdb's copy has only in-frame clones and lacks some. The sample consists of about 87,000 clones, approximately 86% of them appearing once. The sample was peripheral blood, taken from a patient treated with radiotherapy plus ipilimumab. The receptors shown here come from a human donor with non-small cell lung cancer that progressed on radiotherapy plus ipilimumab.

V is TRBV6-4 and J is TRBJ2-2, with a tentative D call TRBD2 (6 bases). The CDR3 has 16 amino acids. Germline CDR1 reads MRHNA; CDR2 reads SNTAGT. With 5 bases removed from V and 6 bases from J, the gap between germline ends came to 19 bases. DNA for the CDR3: TGTGCCAGCAGTCGGGCGGGACCTCCCGTGGCCGGGGAGCTGTTTTTT. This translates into CASSRAGPPVAGELFF.

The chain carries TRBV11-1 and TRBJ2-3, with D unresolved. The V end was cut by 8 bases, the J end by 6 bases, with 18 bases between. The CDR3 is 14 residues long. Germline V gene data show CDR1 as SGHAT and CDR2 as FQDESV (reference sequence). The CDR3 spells CASDDPGPDDTQYF. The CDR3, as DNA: TGTGCCAGCGATGATCCGGGCCCAGACGATACGCAGTATTTT.

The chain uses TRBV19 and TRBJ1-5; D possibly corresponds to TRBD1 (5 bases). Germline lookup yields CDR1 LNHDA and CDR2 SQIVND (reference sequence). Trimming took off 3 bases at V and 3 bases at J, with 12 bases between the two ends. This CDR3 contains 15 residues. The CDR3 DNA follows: TGTGCCAGTAGTATCGGTCGACAGTTCAATCAGCCCCAGCATTTT. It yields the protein CASSIGRQFNQPQHF.

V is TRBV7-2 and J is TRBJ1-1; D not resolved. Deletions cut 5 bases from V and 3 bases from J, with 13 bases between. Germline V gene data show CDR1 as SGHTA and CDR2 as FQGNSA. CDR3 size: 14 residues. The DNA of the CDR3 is TGTGCCAGCAGCCGGCGGGAGTACGACACTGAAGCTTTCTTT. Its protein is CASSRREYDTEAFF. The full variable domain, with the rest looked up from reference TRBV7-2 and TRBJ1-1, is GAGVSQSPSNKVTEKGKDVELRCDPISGHTALYWYRQSLGQGLEFLIYFQGNSAPDKSGLPSDRFSAERTGGSVSTLTIQRTQQEDSAVYLCASSRREYDTEAFFGQGTRLTVV.

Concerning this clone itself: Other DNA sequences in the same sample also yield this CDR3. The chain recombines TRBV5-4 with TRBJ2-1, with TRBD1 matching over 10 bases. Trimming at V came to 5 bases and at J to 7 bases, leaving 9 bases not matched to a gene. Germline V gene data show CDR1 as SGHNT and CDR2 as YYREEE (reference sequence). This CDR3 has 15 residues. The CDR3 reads CASSGPGQGQNEQFF. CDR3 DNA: TGTGCCAGCAGTGGACCGGGACAGGGGCAAAATGAGCAGTTCTTC. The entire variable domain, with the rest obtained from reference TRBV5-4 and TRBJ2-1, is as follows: ETGVTQSPTHLIKTRGQQVTLRCSSQSGHNTVSWYQQALGQGPQFIFQYYREEENGRGNFPPRFSGLQFPNYSSELNVNALELDDSALYLCASSGPGQGQNEQFFGPGTRLTVL.

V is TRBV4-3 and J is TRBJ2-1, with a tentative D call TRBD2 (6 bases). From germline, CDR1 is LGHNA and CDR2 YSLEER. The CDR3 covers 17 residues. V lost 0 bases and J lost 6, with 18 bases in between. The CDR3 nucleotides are TGCGCCAGCAGCCAAGATGGAGGGGCGAGCCGGGGCAATGAGCAGTTCTTC. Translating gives CASSQDGGASRGNEQFF.

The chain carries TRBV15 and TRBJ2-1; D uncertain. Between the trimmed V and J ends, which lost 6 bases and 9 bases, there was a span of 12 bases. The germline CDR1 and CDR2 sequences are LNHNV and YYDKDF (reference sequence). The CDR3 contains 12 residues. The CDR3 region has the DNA TGTGCCACCAGTGACGAGGTGGGTGAGCAGTTCTTC. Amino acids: CATSDEVGEQFF.

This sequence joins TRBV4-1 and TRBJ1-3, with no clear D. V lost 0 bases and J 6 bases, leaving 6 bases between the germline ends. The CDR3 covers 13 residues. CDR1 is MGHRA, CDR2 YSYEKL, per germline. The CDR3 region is CASSQEAVNTIYF. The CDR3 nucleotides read TGCGCCAGCAGCCAAGAAGCGGTAAACACCATATATTTT.